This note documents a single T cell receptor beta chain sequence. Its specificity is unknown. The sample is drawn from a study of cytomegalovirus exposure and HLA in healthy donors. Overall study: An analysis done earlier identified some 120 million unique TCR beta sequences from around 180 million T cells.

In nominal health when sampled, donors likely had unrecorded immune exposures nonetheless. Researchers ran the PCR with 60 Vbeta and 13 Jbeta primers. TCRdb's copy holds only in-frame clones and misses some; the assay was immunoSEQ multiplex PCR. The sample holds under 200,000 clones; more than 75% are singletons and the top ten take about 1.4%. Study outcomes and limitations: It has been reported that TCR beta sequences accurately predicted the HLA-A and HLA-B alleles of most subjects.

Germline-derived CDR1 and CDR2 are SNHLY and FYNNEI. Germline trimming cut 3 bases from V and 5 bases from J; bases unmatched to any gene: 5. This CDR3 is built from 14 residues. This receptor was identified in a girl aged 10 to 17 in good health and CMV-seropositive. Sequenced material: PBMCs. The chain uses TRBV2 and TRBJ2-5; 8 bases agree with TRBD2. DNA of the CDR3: TGTGCCAGCAGTGATAGGCGACTAGCGGAGACCCAGTACTTC. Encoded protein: CASSDRRLAETQYF. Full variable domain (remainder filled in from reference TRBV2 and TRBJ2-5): EPEVTQTPSHQVTQMGQEVILRCVPISNHLYFYWYRQILGQKVEFLVSFYNNEISEKSEIFDDQFSVERPDGSNFTLKIRSTKLEDSAMYFCASSDRRLAETQYFGPGTRLLVL.